Reported below is one TCR beta chain. Its target is not known. Germline CDR1 SGDLS, CDR2 YYNGEE. The CDR3 spans 13 residues. With 0 bases removed from V and 6 bases from J, the gap between germline ends came to 10 bases. This record comes from a study of T cell responses to AZD1222 COVID-19 vaccine. This table comes from immunoSEQ multiplex PCR, and its TCRdb copy is limited to in-frame clones, with some not included. The data show 130,000 or so clones, about 89% seen once. Findings and caveats of the study: As reported, nearly half of all spike-specific TCRs target variant regions that are unmutated. Scientists sampled the repertoires only once the peak T cell response had passed.

This chain links TRBV9 with TRBJ2-7; D call uncertain. This TCR derives from an adult who received the MenACWY meningococcal vaccine as a control. This material consisted of peripheral blood, taken 28 days after the second dose of the MenACWY control vaccine. The CDR3 protein is CASSVGASLEQYF. The CDR3 region has the DNA TGTGCCAGCAGCGTAGGTGCCAGCCTCGAGCAGTACTTC.